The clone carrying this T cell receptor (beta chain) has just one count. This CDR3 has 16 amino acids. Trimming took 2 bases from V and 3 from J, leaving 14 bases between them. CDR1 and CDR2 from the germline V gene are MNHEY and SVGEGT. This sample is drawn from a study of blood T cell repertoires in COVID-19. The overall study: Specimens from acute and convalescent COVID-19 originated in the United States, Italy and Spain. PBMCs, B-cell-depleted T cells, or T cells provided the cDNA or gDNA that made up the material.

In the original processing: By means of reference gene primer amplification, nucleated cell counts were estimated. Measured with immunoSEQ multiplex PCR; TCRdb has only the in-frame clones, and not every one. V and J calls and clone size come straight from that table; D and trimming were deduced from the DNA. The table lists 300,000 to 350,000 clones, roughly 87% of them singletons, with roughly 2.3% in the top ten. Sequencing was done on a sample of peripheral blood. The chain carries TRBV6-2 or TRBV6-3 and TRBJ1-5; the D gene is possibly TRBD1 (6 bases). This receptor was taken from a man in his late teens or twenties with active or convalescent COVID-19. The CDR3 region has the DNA TGTGCCAGCAGTTACGGGGGGGGCGGAATCAATCAGCCCCAGCATTTT. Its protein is CASSYGGGGINQPQHF.